The TCR beta chain under discussion was sequenced for a study of post-analysis software for immune sequencing data. Study-wide background: Relapsing-remitting, secondary progressive and progressive-relapsing forms of multiple sclerosis all featured among disease courses.

Notes on this clonotype: Its cognate antigen is unknown.

Incorporated into the TCR beta cDNA libraries were unique molecular identifiers, which served to reduce PCR and sequencing biases. With roughly 0.9 to 10 million T cells as the source, 540,000 or so cDNA molecules resulted. TCRdb passed the PCR reads through MiXCR, listing each CDR3 protein once. This sample has 740,000 or so distinct CDR3 sequences, with 53% found just once. Study-level findings and limits: TRBV5-6, TRBV5-1 and TRBV20-1 belonged to a set of about five TRBV segments that were more frequent in patients than controls. F measure grouped same-batch samples tightly together. In multiple sclerosis, normalized Chao1 diversity was significantly below that of controls.

V lost 6 bases to trimming and J lost 6 bases, with 18 bases between them. CDR3 length equals 15 residues. This receptor was taken from a girl aged 5-17 years with multiple sclerosis. The chain links TRBV12-3 or TRBV12-4 to TRBJ1-5; a weak D match, TRBD1 (5 bases). Source material: blood. The CDR3 is CASRRDGSNSQPQHF. CDR3 DNA sequence: TGTGCCAGCAGACGGGACGGCTCTAATAGTCAGCCCCAGCATTTT.